The source of this TCR beta chain is a study of blood T cell repertoires in COVID-19. Study background: Samples representing acute and convalescent COVID-19 were sourced from the United States, Italy and Spain. PBMCs, B-cell-depleted T cells, or T cells provided the cDNA or gDNA that made up the material.

Original analysis: Amplifying reference gene primers gave estimates of nucleated cell counts. Clones were read by immunoSEQ multiplex PCR, and TCRdb kept only the in-frame ones, dropping some. D and trimming come from the DNA, and the V and J calls and clone size come from that table. In the table there are about 160,000 clones, around four fifths of which are singletons. Trimming pared 5 bases from V and 0 bases from J, leaving 14 bases between. This CDR3 comprises 16 residues. Germline V gene lookup returns CDR1 MNHNY and CDR2 SVGAGI (reference sequence). The sequenced sample was peripheral blood. The rearrangement uses TRBV6-6 and TRBJ1-3; weak D call: TRBD1 (5 bases). This clonotype originated in a man between 65 and 85 years old with acute or convalescent COVID-19. In DNA, the CDR3 is TGTGCCAGCAGTGCAGGGCCGCCCTTCTCTGGAAACACCATATATTTT. It encodes CASSAGPPFSGNTIYF.